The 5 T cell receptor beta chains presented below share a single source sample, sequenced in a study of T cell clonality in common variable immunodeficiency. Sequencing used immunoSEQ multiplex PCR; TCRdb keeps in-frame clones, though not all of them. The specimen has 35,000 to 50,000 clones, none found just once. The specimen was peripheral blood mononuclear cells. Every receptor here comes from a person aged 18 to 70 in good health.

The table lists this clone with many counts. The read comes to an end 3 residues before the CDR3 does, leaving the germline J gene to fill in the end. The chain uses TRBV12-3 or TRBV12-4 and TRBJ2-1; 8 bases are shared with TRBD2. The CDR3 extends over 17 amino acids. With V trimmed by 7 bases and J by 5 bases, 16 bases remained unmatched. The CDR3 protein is CASTLRTSFISDNEQFF. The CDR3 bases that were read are TGTGCCAGCACCCTGAGGACTAGCTTTATCTCGGACAATGAG.

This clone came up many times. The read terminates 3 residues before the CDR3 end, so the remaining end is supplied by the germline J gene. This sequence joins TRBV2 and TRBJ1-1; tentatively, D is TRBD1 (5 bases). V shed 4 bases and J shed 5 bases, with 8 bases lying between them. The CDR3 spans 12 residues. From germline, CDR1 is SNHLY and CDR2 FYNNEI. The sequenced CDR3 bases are TGTGCCAGCAGTGTTCAGGGTACTGAA. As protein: CASSVQGTE. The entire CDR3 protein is CASSVQGTEAFF. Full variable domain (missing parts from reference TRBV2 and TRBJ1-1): EPEVTQTPSHQVTQMGQEVILRCVPISNHLYFYWYRQILGQKVEFLVSFYNNEISEKSEIFDDQFSVERPDGSNFTLKIRSTKLEDSAMYFCASSVQGTEAFFGQGTRLTVV.

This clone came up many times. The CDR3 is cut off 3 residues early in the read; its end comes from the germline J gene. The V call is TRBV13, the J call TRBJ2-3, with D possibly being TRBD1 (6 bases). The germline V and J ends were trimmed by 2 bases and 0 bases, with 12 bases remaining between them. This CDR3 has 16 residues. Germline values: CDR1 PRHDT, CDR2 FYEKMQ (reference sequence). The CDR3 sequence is CASSLYRDTSTDTQYF. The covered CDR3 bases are TGTGCCAGCAGCTTATACCGGGACACTAGCACAGATACG.

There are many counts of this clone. CDR3 residues: CAISVNRGGGSGNTIYF. The sequenced part of the CDR3 DNA is TGTGCCATCAGTGTGAACAGGGGGGGCGGCTCTGGAAACACC. The genes are TRBV10-3 and TRBJ1-3; the match to TRBD1 covers 8 bases. The DNA ends 3 residues before the CDR3 does, and the rest of the CDR3 is filled in from the germline J gene. V was pared by 4 bases and J by 0 bases, with 8 bases of the junction left unmatched. This CDR3 spans 17 amino acids. Germline V gives CDR1 ENHRY, CDR2 SYGVKD.

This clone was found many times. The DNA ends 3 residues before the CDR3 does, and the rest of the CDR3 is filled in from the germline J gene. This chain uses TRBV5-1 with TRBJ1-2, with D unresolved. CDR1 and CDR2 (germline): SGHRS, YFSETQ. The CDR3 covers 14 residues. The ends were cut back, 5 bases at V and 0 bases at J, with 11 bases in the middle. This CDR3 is CASSYDTTNYGYTF. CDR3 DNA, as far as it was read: TGCGCCAGCAGTTATGACACCACTAACTATGGC.